These T cell receptor beta chains were read from a single sample in a study of blood T cell repertoires in COVID-19. Some clones are missing from TCRdb's copy, which holds only in-frame ones; the method was immunoSEQ multiplex PCR. The sample lists 200,000 to 250,000 clones, 90% to 95% occurring once. The sequenced material came from peripheral blood. Source of these receptors: a man aged 55-75 years with COVID-19, enrolled during active disease. Both conserved end residues are part of each CDR3. The order of the fields is V gene, J gene, clone size, D gene, CDR3 length, CDR3 DNA, CDR3 protein. A D gene is named only where the DNA matches it firmly. Part of the rows lack a size; the others show once, few, many or a class for expanded clones.

>TRBV7-9|TRBJ2-1|once|TRBD2|18
TGTGCCAGCAGCTCCGCAGCGGTACTAGCGTCGGTTGAGAATGAGCAGTTCTTC
CASSSAAVLASVENEQFF
>TRBV7-9|TRBJ2-2|once|-|16
TGTGCCAGCAGCCCGTCGGGCAGGGTGAACACCGGGGAGCTGTTTTTT
CASSPSGRVNTGELFF
>TRBV5-4|TRBJ1-1|-|TRBD1|14
TGTGCCAGCAGCTTAACAGGGGCAGGGGGTGAAGCTTTCTTT
CASSLTGAGGEAFF
>TRBV15|TRBJ1-6|-|-|14
TGTGCCACCTCGAGGCCTAGCTATAATTCACCCCTCCACTTT
CATSRPSYNSPLHF
>TRBV19|TRBJ2-3|-|TRBD2|16
TGTGCCAGCAACTCCCTTAGCGGGGGACGCACAGATACGCAGTATTTT
CASNSLSGGRTDTQYF
>TRBV5-8|TRBJ1-1|-|-|13
TGTGCCAGCTCTCATTATTCGAGTGCTGAAGCTTTCTTT
CASSHYSSAEAFF
>TRBV6-5|TRBJ2-7|-|TRBD2|15
TGTGCCAGCAAGGATTCCCTAGCGGGAGTGTACGAGCAGTACTTC
CASKDSLAGVYEQYF
>TRBV9|TRBJ2-1|-|TRBD2|15
TGTGCCAGCAGCTCCCTAGCGGGAGTAGGTAATGAGCAGTTCTTC
CASSSLAGVGNEQFF
>TRBV11-1|TRBJ2-1|-|TRBD2|15
TGTGCCAGCAGCTTACGGCTAGCGGAGGGTAATGAGCAGTTCTTC
CASSLRLAEGNEQFF
>TRBV5-6|TRBJ2-2|-|TRBD1|16
TGTGCCAGCAGCACAACGGGACAGGGGTACCGGGGGGAGCTGTTTTTT
CASSTTGQGYRGELFF
>TRBV29-1|TRBJ1-2|-|TRBD1|15
TGCAGCGTTGCCGGACCTGGACAGGGAAAGTTGGGCTACACCTTC
CSVAGPGQGKLGYTF
>TRBV4-1|TRBJ1-5|-|TRBD1|14
TGCGCCAGCAGCCTGACAGGGGGCAATCAGCCCCAGCATTTT
CASSLTGGNQPQHF
>TRBV19|TRBJ2-6|-|TRBD1|19
TGTGCCAGTAGTATGAGACAGGGAAGGGCCTACTCTGGGGCCAACGTCCTGACTTTC
CASSMRQGRAYSGANVLTF
>TRBV7-2|TRBJ1-2|-|TRBD1|15
TGTGCCAGCAGCTTCGACAGGGTCAGGGGCTATGGCTACACCTTC
CASSFDRVRGYGYTF
>TRBV9|TRBJ2-1|-|-|17
TGTGCCAGCAGCGTAGCCCTTATGGGGGGGCCGTACAATGAGCAGTTCTTC
CASSVALMGGPYNEQFF
>TRBV11-2|TRBJ1-3|-|-|15
TGTGCCAGCAGCTTAAAAGGGGCGCGAGGAAACACCATATATTTT
CASSLKGARGNTIYF